This T cell receptor beta chain originates from a study of Ad26.COV2.S vaccination and SARS-CoV-2 variants. About the study: Ad26.COV2.S given intramuscularly, once or twice 56 days apart.

Noted treatment: some 20 received Ad26.COV2.S at low or high dose, single or two shots; 5 received placebo; per-sample allocation not given. Vaccine and placebo recipients were sampled on day 63 after the first injection. Built on an Ad26 vector, the vaccine expressed Wuhan-strain SARS-CoV-2 spike. Trimming pared 6 bases from V and 0 bases from J, leaving 12 bases between. The CDR3 covers 15 residues. Germline values: CDR1 MDHEN, CDR2 SYDVKM. A note on this clone: Its specificity is unknown.

Study-level points and caveats: Total T cell responses were possibly underestimated by TCR breadth and depth analyses. Vaccine recipients showed a spike-specific TCR breadth that was higher than in placebo recipients.

Using immunoSEQ multiplex PCR, the repertoire was profiled, and TCRdb retains in-frame clones only, with some absent. Counted here are hundreds of thousands of clones, about 89% occurring once; the ten biggest clones make up approximately 5%. The receptor comes from a person aged 18 to 65 who received the Ad26.COV2.S COVID-19 vaccine or a placebo. The sequencing used peripheral blood, collected in a trial of Ad26.COV2.S vaccine versus placebo. The chain is built from TRBV28 and TRBJ1-5; unclear D gene. CDR3 DNA: TGTGCCAGCAGAAGAGCTGGAAATAGCAATCAGCCCCAGCATTTT. It yields the protein CASRRAGNSNQPQHF. Filled out from reference TRBV28 and TRBJ1-5, the complete variable domain reads DVKVTQSSRYLVKRTGEKVFLECVQDMDHENMFWYRQDPGLGLRLIYFSYDVKMKEKGDIPEGYSVSREKKERFSLILESASTNQTSMYLCASRRAGNSNQPQHFGDGTRLSIL.